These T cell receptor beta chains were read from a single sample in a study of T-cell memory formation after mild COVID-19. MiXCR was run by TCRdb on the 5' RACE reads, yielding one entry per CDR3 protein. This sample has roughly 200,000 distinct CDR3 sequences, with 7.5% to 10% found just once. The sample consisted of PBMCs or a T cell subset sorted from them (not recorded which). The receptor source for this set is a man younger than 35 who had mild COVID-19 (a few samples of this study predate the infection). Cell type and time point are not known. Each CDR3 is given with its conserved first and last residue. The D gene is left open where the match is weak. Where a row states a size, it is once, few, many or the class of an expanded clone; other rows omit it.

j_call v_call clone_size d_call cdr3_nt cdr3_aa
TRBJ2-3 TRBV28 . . TGTGCCAGCAGTTCCCCCTGGGCGCGCACAGATACGCAGTATTTT CASSSPWARTDTQYF
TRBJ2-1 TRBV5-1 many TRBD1 TGCGCCAGCAGCTTAAACCAGGGGGATGAGCAGTTCTTC CASSLNQGDEQFF
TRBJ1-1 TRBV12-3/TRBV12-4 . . TGTGCCAGCAACCAAAGAGGGGCAAGCACTGAAGCTTTCTTT CASNQRGASTEAFF
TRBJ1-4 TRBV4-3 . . TGCGCCAGCAGCCCCACCACCTTCGGGGAAAAACTGTTTTTT CASSPTTFGEKLFF
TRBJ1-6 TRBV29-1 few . TGCAGCGTCGCCCGGGACAAGGTCTCGCCCCTCCACTTT CSVARDKVSPLHF
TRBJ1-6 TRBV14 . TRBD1 TGTGCCAGCAGCCCCCGGACAGGGGGCACCCTCCACTTT CASSPRTGGTLHF
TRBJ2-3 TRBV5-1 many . TGCGCCAGCAGCTTGACTGGTTACACAGATACGCAGTATTTT CASSLTGYTDTQYF
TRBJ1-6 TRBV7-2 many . TGTGCCAGCAGCTTGCTCAGGGCTGAATCACCCCTCCACTTT CASSLLRAESPLHF
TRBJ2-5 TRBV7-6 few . TGTGCCAGCAGCTATCAAGAAGGGGCGGAGACCCAGTACTTC CASSYQEGAETQYF
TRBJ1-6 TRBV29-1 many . TGCAGCGTTGGGTCGGACTATAATTCACCCCTCCACTTT CSVGSDYNSPLHF
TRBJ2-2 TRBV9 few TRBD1 TGTGCCAGCAGCGTAGAATTTGGGACAGGGGCAAACACCGGGGAGCTGTTTTTT CASSVEFGTGANTGELFF
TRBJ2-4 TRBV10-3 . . TGTGCCATCAGTGGGGGTCAACTAGCCAAAAACATTCAGTACTTC CAISGGQLAKNIQYF
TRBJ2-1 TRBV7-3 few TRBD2 TGTGCCAGCAGCTTAATGCTAGCGGGGGGTGAGCAGTTCTTC CASSLMLAGGEQFF
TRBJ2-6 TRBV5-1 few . TGCGCCAGCAGCTTGATTCGCTCTGGGGCCAACGTCCTGACTTTC CASSLIRSGANVLTF
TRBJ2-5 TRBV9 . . TGTGCCAGCAGCGCAGGGGGGCAGGGACCTCAAGAGACCCAGTACTTC CASSAGGQGPQETQYF